These T cell receptor beta chains were read from a single sample in a study of cytomegalovirus exposure and HLA in healthy donors. Generated by immunoSEQ multiplex PCR, the TCRdb table keeps only in-frame clones and is missing some. In total, the table holds nearly 35,000 clones. The sample consisted of PBMCs. The origin of the receptors is a woman aged 40 to 50 in good health and CMV-seropositive. CDR3s include the opening cysteine and the closing phenylalanine or tryptophan. A D gene is named only where the DNA matches it firmly.

>15|TRBV6-1|TRBJ1-1|-
CASSEFRGINTEAFF
TGTGCCAGCAGTGAATTCCGGGGGATAAACACTGAAGCTTTCTTT
>14|TRBV19|TRBJ2-7|TRBD2
CASSPRTSDYEQYF
TGTGCCAGTAGTCCACGGACTAGCGACTACGAGCAGTACTTC
>19|TRBV6-4|TRBJ2-7|TRBD1
CASSDFRRQGEGRHYEQYF
TGTGCCAGCAGTGATTTCCGCCGACAGGGGGAGGGACGGCACTACGAGCAGTACTTC
>15|TRBV30|TRBJ1-2|TRBD1
CAWSVNRGGDYGYTF
TGTGCCTGGAGTGTAAACAGGGGAGGCGACTATGGCTACACCTTC
>16|TRBV9|TRBJ1-2|TRBD1
CASSVGVTGDDYGYTF
TGTGCCAGCAGCGTAGGAGTGACAGGGGATGACTATGGCTACACCTTC
>19|TRBV4-1|TRBJ1-5|TRBD1
CASSQDLIQGVRSNQPQHF
TGCGCCAGCAGCCAAGATCTTATACAGGGGGTACGAAGCAATCAGCCCCAGCATTTT
>14|TRBV2|TRBJ2-4|TRBD1
CASSVGTGGSIQYF
TGTGCCAGCAGTGTTGGGACAGGGGGTAGCATTCAGTACTTC
>17|TRBV6-8|TRBJ1-2|TRBD1
CASSYSSGTGWTYGYTF
TGTGCCAGCAGTTACTCGTCCGGGACAGGGTGGACCTATGGCTACACCTTC
>15|TRBV30|TRBJ1-4|TRBD1
CAWNLDRAANEKLFF
TGTGCCTGGAATTTGGACAGGGCGGCTAATGAAAAACTGTTTTTT
>16|TRBV6-5|TRBJ2-7|-
CASSYSGSTNLYEQYF
TGTGCCAGCAGTTACTCCGGGTCCACCAATCTTTACGAGCAGTACTTC
>15|TRBV30|TRBJ1-4|TRBD1
CAWSVPGQGHEKLFF
TGTGCCTGGAGTGTGCCGGGACAGGGCCATGAAAAACTGTTTTTT